This passage covers 11 T cell receptor beta chains from one sample sequenced in a study of blood T cell repertoires in COVID-19. The repertoire was sequenced with immunoSEQ multiplex PCR; TCRdb's copy has only in-frame clones and lacks some. This table has 110,000 to 150,000 clones, under 90% appearing once. Sequencing was done on a sample of peripheral blood. The origin of the receptors is a man in his 70s who had recovered from COVID-19.

The CDR3 here is CASSSGQNEKLFF. In nucleotides, the CDR3 is TGTGCCAGTAGTTCCGGACAGAATGAAAAACTGTTTTTT. The chain combines TRBV19 with TRBJ1-4; tentatively, D is TRBD1 (6 bases). The germline CDR1 and CDR2 sequences are LNHDA and SQIVND (reference sequence). The CDR3 runs 13 residues. The V gene lost 5 bases and the J gene lost 5 bases, with 9 bases spanning the gap.

This chain uses TRBV5-1 with TRBJ2-7; D call uncertain. Between the trimmed V and J ends, which lost 8 bases and 6 bases, there was a span of 24 bases. This CDR3 is built from 15 residues. Germline CDR1 SGHRS, CDR2 YFSETQ. The CDR3 spells CASQSSGSTAFEQYF. CDR3 DNA sequence: TGCGCCAGTCAAAGTTCCGGGTCAACCGCCTTCGAGCAGTACTTC.

V and J are TRBV5-1 and TRBJ1-1; 7 nucleotides match TRBD1. The CDR3 loop spans 14 amino acids. Trimming at V came to 4 bases and at J to 11 bases, leaving 14 bases not matched to a gene. The germline V gene has CDR1 SGHRS and CDR2 YFSETQ. The chain's CDR3 is CASSVKQGSFEAFF. CDR3 DNA sequence: TGCGCCAGCAGCGTAAAACAGGGGAGCTTTGAGGCTTTCTTT.

The rearrangement joins TRBV19 to TRBJ1-2; 7 positions agree with TRBD1. The CDR3 spans 14 residues. V lost 5 bases, J lost 3 bases, and 6 bases stayed unmatched. From germline, CDR1 is LNHDA and CDR2 SQIVND (reference sequence). This CDR3 is CASSDLDRDYGYTF. CDR3 sequence (DNA): TGTGCCAGTAGTGACTTAGACAGGGACTATGGCTACACCTTC.

This rearrangement joins TRBV7-8 to TRBJ2-5; D gene uncertain. The V end lost 9 bases, the J end lost 0 bases, and 17 bases lay between the germline ends. This CDR3 comprises 15 residues. Looked up from germline, CDR1 is SGHVS and CDR2 is FQNEAQ. The chain's CDR3 is CASQILGQNQETQYF. In nucleotides, the CDR3 is TGTGCCAGTCAGATTTTGGGCCAAAACCAAGAGACCCAGTACTTC.

The chain recombines TRBV5-1 with TRBJ2-5, with TRBD1 identical over 11 bases. V was clipped by 4 bases and J by 1 base; unmatched bases: 3. CDR1 is SGHRS, CDR2 YFSETQ, per germline. This CDR3 has 15 residues. The CDR3: CASSPGQGGQETQYF. DNA for the CDR3: TGCGCCAGCAGCCCGGGACAGGGGGGCCAAGAGACCCAGTACTTC.

V usage is TRBV7-2 and J usage is TRBJ1-1; D possibly corresponds to TRBD1 (5 bases). The V and J ends lost 3 bases and 6 bases respectively, with 11 bases between them. Looked up from germline, CDR1 is SGHTA and CDR2 is FQGNSA. CDR3 length equals 13 residues. In nucleotides, the CDR3 is TGTGCCAGCAGCTTCGGCTGGGGGGCTGAAGCTTTCTTT. It is translated as CASSFGWGAEAFF.

This chain joins TRBV18 and TRBJ2-1; a possible D gene is TRBD1 (6 bases). CDR3 length: 17 residues. V gave up 3 bases and J gave up 6 bases, with 21 bases separating them. CDR1 is KGHSH and CDR2 is LQKENI in the germline V gene. CDR3 sequence (DNA): TGTGCCAGCTCACCCCTTGCAGGGGACCTACTCTCCAATGAGCAGTTCTTC. It yields the protein CASSPLAGDLLSNEQFF.

The rearrangement links TRBV4-1 to TRBJ2-2, with D perhaps TRBD2 (5 bases). Trimming took off 3 bases at V and 4 bases at J, with 9 bases between the two ends. Germline CDR1 MGHRA, CDR2 YSYEKL. This CDR3 is built from 14 residues. CDR3 DNA: TGCGCCAGCAGCCAGGCGAGGGCCACCGGGGAGCTGTTTTTT. It yields the protein CASSQARATGELFF.

The gene calls are TRBV5-6 and TRBJ2-2; 9 bases are a match to TRBD1. The V segment lost 4 bases and the J segment 6 bases; nucleotides outside the gene matches: 19. This CDR3 has 19 residues. Germline-derived CDR1 and CDR2 are SGHDT and YYEEEE. The CDR3 loop reads CASSHRPGTGLIPPGELFF. DNA for the CDR3: TGTGCCAGCAGCCATCGACCGGGGACAGGGTTAATCCCTCCCGGGGAGCTGTTTTTT.

V usage is TRBV6-5 and J usage is TRBJ2-2, with 7 bases that match TRBD2. V dropped 6 bases and J dropped 6; count of bases not matched to a gene: 1. This CDR3 comprises 12 residues. The germline CDR1 and CDR2 sequences are MNHEY and SVGAGI. CDR3: CASRGRAGELFF. The CDR3 DNA reads TGTGCCAGCAGGGGGAGGGCCGGGGAGCTGTTTTTT.